This paragraph covers one T cell receptor (beta chain) sequence. Its cognate antigen is unknown. This sample was taken from a study of T-cell reconstitution after alpha-beta-depleted transplantation in children. TCRbeta library construction was performed incorporating unique molecular identifiers. Each CDR3 protein gets one entry after TCRdb re-called the PCR reads with MiXCR. Of 60,000 or so distinct CDR3 sequences in the sample, 40% to 45% were seen once. Looked up from germline, CDR1 is SGHDT and CDR2 is YYEEEE. This CDR3 is 14 amino acids long. V gave up 0 bases and J gave up 5 bases, with 11 bases separating them. The study, taken as a whole, reports: A year had passed since transplant, and T-cell counts and diversity by then came mostly from newly produced T cells.

The TCR was taken from a male patient younger than 18 who had a stem cell transplant for acute lymphoblastic leukemia, so the T cells may come from the graft donor. The rearrangement joins TRBV5-6 to TRBJ2-5; possibly TRBD1 for D (5 bases). The starting material was PBMCs, mostly from graft donor cells, obtained 360 days after TCRalphabeta/CD19-depleted stem cell transplant. Here the CDR3 reads CASSLGPPGETQYF. In DNA, the CDR3 is TGTGCCAGCAGCTTGGGTCCCCCAGGGGAGACCCAGTACTTC.